Listed below are T cell receptor beta chains from one sample, sequenced in a study of cytotoxic CD8 clonotypes in ibrutinib-treated CLL. Produced via immunoSEQ multiplex PCR; TCRdb's table is partial and in-frame only. The table lists some 46,000 clones, 69% of them singletons, with about 13% in the top ten. The sequenced sample was PBMCs, obtained after 12 months of ibrutinib treatment. These receptors all come from a human donor with chronic lymphocytic leukemia. Each CDR3 is given with its conserved first and last residue. A D gene is named only where the DNA matches it firmly. Not all rows give a size; the values are once, few, many and, for expanded clones, a class.

DNA,CDR3,size,V,D,J
TGTGCCAGCAGTTACTCCGATGGCTACACCTTC,CASSYSDGYTF,-,TRBV6-6,-,TRBJ1-2
TGCAGCGTTGAAGGAGGGCTCCTTTACAATGAGCAGTTCTTC,CSVEGGLLYNEQFF,-,TRBV29-1,-,TRBJ2-1
TGTGCCAGCAGGGAGCTTGAGACCCAGTACTTC,CASRELETQYF,-,TRBV2,-,TRBJ2-5
TGTGCCAGCAGTTTATCGTCCGCGCAGGCCGGGTCCGGGGAGCTGTTTTTT,CASSLSSAQAGSGELFF,-,TRBV27,-,TRBJ2-2
TGCGCCAGCAGTTCCGGGACAGGGTTTACGGCTGAAGCTTTCTTT,CASSSGTGFTAEAFF,once,TRBV5-1,TRBD1,TRBJ1-1
TGTGCCAGCAGTTTCGGGTTGAATCAGCCCCAGCATTTT,CASSFGLNQPQHF,-,TRBV28,-,TRBJ1-5
TGTGCCAGCAGCTTAGGCGGCGCGGGGAGCTCCTACAATGAGCAGTTCTTC,CASSLGGAGSSYNEQFF,-,TRBV7-9,-,TRBJ2-1
TGTGCCAGCATACGTCTAAGCACAAATACGCAGTATTTT,CASIRLSTNTQYF,-,TRBV28,-,TRBJ2-3
TGTGCCAGCAGCTTAGCGTCGAAGACAGATACGCAGTATTTT,CASSLASKTDTQYF,-,TRBV11-1,-,TRBJ2-3
TGTGCCAGCAGATTTGGACCGAGCTCTGGAAACACCATATATTTT,CASRFGPSSGNTIYF,-,TRBV6-1,-,TRBJ1-3
TGTGCCAGCAGCTTATTGGGACAGAACTATGGCTACACCTTC,CASSLLGQNYGYTF,-,TRBV7-2,TRBD1,TRBJ1-2
TGTGCCAGCAGTGAACAAGTTGACCAGCCCCAGCATTTT,CASSEQVDQPQHF,-,TRBV6-1,-,TRBJ1-5
TGTGCCAGCAGCGAGAAAGGACAGGGGCCCTACGAGCAGTACTTC,CASSEKGQGPYEQYF,-,TRBV7-2,TRBD1,TRBJ2-7
TGTGCCAGCAGTTACAGGGCATGGGCGCGGGAAGAGACCCAGTACTTC,CASSYRAWAREETQYF,-,TRBV6-5,-,TRBJ2-5
TGCGCCAGCAGCCAAGTAGCGACCGGGGCCTACGAGCAGTACTTC,CASSQVATGAYEQYF,few,TRBV4-1,-,TRBJ2-7
TGCGCCAGCAGCCTCCCTGACCCGATAGCGGGGGGAGATACGCAGTATTTT,CASSLPDPIAGGDTQYF,-,TRBV4-1,TRBD2,TRBJ2-3
TGTGCCAGCAGTCCCGCCGCGTTTTATGTCCTACGGGGCACTGAAGCTTTCTTT,CASSPAAFYVLRGTEAFF,-,TRBV28,-,TRBJ1-1
TGTGCCAGCAGCCCCGGACAGGGGGCCTACTCCTACGAGCAGTACTTC,CASSPGQGAYSYEQYF,-,TRBV6-6,TRBD1,TRBJ2-7
TGCGCCAGCAGCTTGGAGTCAGGGTTCGGGTACGAGCAGTACTTC,CASSLESGFGYEQYF,few,TRBV5-1,-,TRBJ2-7
TGTGCCAGCAGCTTGTGGGGACAGGCGTCGCATGAAAAACTGTTTTTT,CASSLWGQASHEKLFF,-,TRBV5-6,TRBD1,TRBJ1-4
TGTGCCAGCACCTCAATGGGGGGTGACGCAGATACGCAGTATTTT,CASTSMGGDADTQYF,-,TRBV6-1,-,TRBJ2-3